This is a list of T cell receptor beta chains from one sample in a study of CXCR3-negative and CXCR3-positive naive CD8 T cells. Following a re-call of the 5' RACE reads, TCRdb has one entry per CDR3 protein and lacks DNA. This table holds approximately 56,000 distinct CDR3 sequences. Sequenced: naive CXCR3- CD8+ T cells from blood. Source of these receptors: a human donor in good health. Some clones in this sample may be carry-over from other donors' samples. CDR3s include the opening cysteine and the closing phenylalanine or tryptophan.

v_call,cdr3_length,j_call,cdr3_aa
TRBV20-1,15,TRBJ2-7,CSARPRGLDAYEQYF
TRBV19,16,TRBJ2-7,CASTPSGGGAVLEQYF
TRBV10-3,14,TRBJ2-3,CANWSGDGTDTQYF
TRBV6-5,13,TRBJ2-1,CASSSGSYNEQFF
TRBV20-1,15,TRBJ2-7,CSASRRGLSSYEQYF
TRBV10-2,16,TRBJ2-5,CASTVPGPHPQETQYF
TRBV28,13,TRBJ2-1,CASTREGYNEQLF
TRBV6-2/TRBV6-3,16,TRBJ2-1,CASSPGTSGGDNEQFF
TRBV4-2,18,TRBJ1-6,CAGSPDGDFRDKNSPLHF
TRBV9,16,TRBJ2-1,CASSMPFGSTDNEQFF
TRBV7-7,16,TRBJ2-5,CASTSTGGGPGETQYF
TRBV13,15,TRBJ2-3,CASPGQGAWTDTQYF
TRBV20-1,14,TRBJ2-7,CSARDGRTEYEQYF
TRBV7-6,14,TRBJ1-2,CASSLETGGWGYTF
TRBV24-1,16,TRBJ2-2,CATSDGRGRNTGELFF
TRBV29-1,14,TRBJ2-7,CSVEAGGEGYEQYF
TRBV29-1,11,TRBJ2-3,CSVPTPDTQYF
TRBV6-2/TRBV6-3,15,TRBJ2-7,CASSYSEEGLGEQYF
TRBV11-1,15,TRBJ2-5,CASSLRTEGPETQYF
TRBV30,14,TRBJ1-5,CAWSRGQGDQPQHF
TRBV5-1,18,TRBJ2-1,CASSPGTSGPGNYNEQFF
TRBV6-5,14,TRBJ2-1,CASRVAGGLIEQFF
TRBV29-1,14,TRBJ1-1,CSVEVRGVHTEAFF